These T cell receptor beta chains were read from a single sample in a study of blood T cell repertoires in COVID-19. Assay used: immunoSEQ multiplex PCR; TCRdb lists only in-frame clones, some missing. This sample yields some 95,000 clones, of which 70% to 85% are seen a single time; 6.5% to 9% belongs to the top ten. The sample comprised peripheral blood. The source is a man in his 70s with acute or convalescent COVID-19. Both conserved end residues are part of each CDR3. Each record gives: clone size, V gene, J gene, D gene, CDR3 length, CDR3 DNA, CDR3 protein. The D gene is left open where the match is weak. Clone size appears in some rows only: once, few, many, or a class for an expanded clone.

>NA|TRBV9|TRBJ2-2|NA|16
TGTGCCAGCAGCCCTTCCGGGACAAGGAACACCGGGGAGCTGTTTTTT
CASSPSGTRNTGELFF
>NA|TRBV5-1|TRBJ1-6|TRBD1|16
TGCGCCAGCAGCTTGGGAATCCGGGACAGTAATTCACCCCTCCACTTT
CASSLGIRDSNSPLHF
>NA|TRBV6-1|TRBJ2-3|NA|15
TGTGCCAGCAGTGAAGGGACTACTCCCCGCGATACGCAGTATTTT
CASSEGTTPRDTQYF
>NA|TRBV19|TRBJ1-1|TRBD1|15
TGTGCCAGTAGTATAGGTGGACAGGGTCGGACTGAAGCTTTCTTT
CASSIGGQGRTEAFF
>NA|TRBV5-1|TRBJ1-4|NA|16
TGCGCCAGCAGCTTGGCAGGTCGGGGGACTAATGAAAAACTGTTTTTT
CASSLAGRGTNEKLFF
>many|TRBV24-1|TRBJ1-6|NA|15
TGTGCCACCAGTGATTCCCGCAGGTCAGATTCACCCCTCCACTTT
CATSDSRRSDSPLHF
>few|TRBV24-1|TRBJ2-5|NA|13
TGTGCCACCAGTGATTTCACTGTGGAGACCCAGTACTTC
CATSDFTVETQYF
>NA|TRBV24-1|TRBJ1-2|TRBD1|16
TGTGCCACCAGTGATAGGACAGGGGAAGGTCGCTATGGCTACACCTTC
CATSDRTGEGRYGYTF
>NA|TRBV7-2|TRBJ1-2|NA|13
TGTGCCAGCAGCTCACGTGGGAGGGATGGCTACACCTTC
CASSSRGRDGYTF
>NA|TRBV14|TRBJ2-1|TRBD2|15
TGTGCCAGCAGCCAAGATATCGTGAGCGGGAGTAGGCAGTTCTTC
CASSQDIVSGSRQFF
>NA|TRBV28|TRBJ2-5|TRBD2|15
TGTGCCAGCACCTTAGCGGGAGGGTACCAAGAGACCCAGTACTTC
CASTLAGGYQETQYF
>NA|TRBV15|TRBJ1-3|NA|16
TGTGCCACCAGCGACGGACTGGGCTTCTCTGGAAACACCATATATTTT
CATSDGLGFSGNTIYF
>NA|TRBV5-6|TRBJ2-1|TRBD2|14
TGTGCCAGCAGCTTCGCTAGCGGCGACAATGAGCAGTTCTTC
CASSFASGDNEQFF
>NA|TRBV6-1|TRBJ1-2|NA|14
TGTGCCAGCAGTGATGAAATACTATCCTATGGCTACACCTTC
CASSDEILSYGYTF
>NA|TRBV7-9|TRBJ1-4|NA|13
TGTGCCAGCAGTCACCTATTTAATGAAAAACTGTTTTTT
CASSHLFNEKLFF
>NA|TRBV24-1|TRBJ1-5|TRBD1|13
TGTGCCACCAGTGAATACAGGGGTCAGCCCCAGCATTTT
CATSEYRGQPQHF
>NA|TRBV10-1|TRBJ1-1|NA|13
TGCGCCAGCAGGTCGGGACTCTCCACTGAAGCTTTCTTT
CASRSGLSTEAFF